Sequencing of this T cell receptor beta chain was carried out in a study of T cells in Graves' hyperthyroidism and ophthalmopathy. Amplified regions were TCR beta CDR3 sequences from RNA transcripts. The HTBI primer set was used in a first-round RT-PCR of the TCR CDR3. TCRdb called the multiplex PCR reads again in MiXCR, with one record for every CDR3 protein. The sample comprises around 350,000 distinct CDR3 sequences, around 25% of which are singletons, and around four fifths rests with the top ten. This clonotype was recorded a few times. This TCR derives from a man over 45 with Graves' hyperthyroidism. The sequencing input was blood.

The CDR3 DNA sequence: TGCAGCGCCCGACAGGGCCCCTCCTACGAGCAGTACTTC. The encoded protein is CSARQGPSYEQYF. This rearrangement joins TRBV29-1 to TRBJ2-7; the match to TRBD1 covers 7 bases. This CDR3 region has 13 residues. Germline trimming cut 7 bases from V and 0 bases from J; bases unmatched to any gene: 6. CDR1 SQVTM and CDR2 ANQGSEA come from the germline V gene.